This record looks at one T cell receptor beta chain sequence and its context. Its antigen remains unidentified. This record comes from a study of cytomegalovirus exposure and HLA in healthy donors. Study-wide findings and caveats: It was shown in a later analysis that HLA-associated TCR beta chains were more clonally expanded than other, equally common chains.

It was with 60 Vbeta and 13 Jbeta primers that the PCR ran. The protocol was immunoSEQ multiplex PCR, while the TCRdb copy is restricted to in-frame clones and leaves out a portion. The sample lists 120,000 to 150,000 clones; around 80% were seen once. Germline CDR1 is SNHLY and CDR2 is FYNNEI. V dropped 7 bases and J dropped 9 bases, with 19 bases sitting between them. This CDR3 comprises 13 residues. The chain combines TRBV2 with TRBJ2-7; D is possibly TRBD2 (6 bases). The sequence derives from a man younger than 45 in good health and CMV-seronegative. The sequenced sample was PBMCs. CDR3 nucleotide sequence: TGTGCCAGCAATCTCGGGGGTTTAAGCGCGCAGTACTTC. Its translation: CASNLGGLSAQYF.